The clone carrying this T cell receptor (beta chain) has a count of ten or more. Its antigen is unidentified. Germline CDR1 is SEHNR and CDR2 is FQNEAQ (reference sequence). V gave up 6 bases and J gave up 2 bases, with 13 bases separating them. CDR3 size: 14 residues. This record comes from a study of T cell repertoires in cytomegalovirus infection. Across the study: From public TCR beta signatures came an indication of both CMV infection and matching HLA type. Study-wide findings and caveats: Cumulative public TCR beta family frequency identified carriers of CMV plus the relevant HLA. The ex vivo response showed dominance by HLA-C-restricted CMV-specific TCR beta clonotypes.

TCRdb fed the reads into MiXCR, producing one record per CDR3 protein. Of about 830,000 distinct CDR3 sequences in the sample, approximately 32% were seen once. This chain links TRBV7-9 with TRBJ2-5, with D maybe TRBD1 (6 bases). The origin of this receptor is a human donor in good health (CMV status not recorded). Some clones in this sample may be carry-over from other donors' samples. The sequencing here drew on cultured CD8+ T cells from PBMCs, taken from culture after CMV antigen stimulation. CDR3: CASSLPGQQETQYF. The CDR3, as DNA: TGTGCCAGCAGTCTCCCCGGACAGCAAGAGACCCAGTACTTC. Combining the CDR3 with reference TRBV7-9 and TRBJ2-5 gives the whole variable domain DTGVSQNPRHKITKRGQNVTFRCDPISEHNRLYWYRQTLGQGPEFLTYFQNEAQLEKSRLLSDRFSAERPKGSFSTLEIQRTEQGDSAMYLCASSLPGQQETQYFGPGTRLLVL.